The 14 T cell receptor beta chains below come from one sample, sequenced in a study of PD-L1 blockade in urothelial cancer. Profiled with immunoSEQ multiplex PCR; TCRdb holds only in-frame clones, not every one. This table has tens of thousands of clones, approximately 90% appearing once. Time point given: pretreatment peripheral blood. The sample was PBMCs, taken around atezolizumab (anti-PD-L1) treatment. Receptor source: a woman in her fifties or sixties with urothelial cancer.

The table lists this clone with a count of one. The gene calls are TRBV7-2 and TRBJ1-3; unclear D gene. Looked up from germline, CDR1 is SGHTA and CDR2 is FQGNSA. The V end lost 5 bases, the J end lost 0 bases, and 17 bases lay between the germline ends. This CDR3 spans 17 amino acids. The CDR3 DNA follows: TGTGCCAGCAGCCTCCCCCCCGGGTTCCACTCTGGAAACACCATATATTTT. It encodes CASSLPPGFHSGNTIYF.

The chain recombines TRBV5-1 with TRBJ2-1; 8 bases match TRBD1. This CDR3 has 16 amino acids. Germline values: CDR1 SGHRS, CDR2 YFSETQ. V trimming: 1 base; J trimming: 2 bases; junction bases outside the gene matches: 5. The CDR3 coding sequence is TGCGCCAGCAGCTTGTCAGGGGGCGCGGCCTACAATGAGCAGTTCTTC. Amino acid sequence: CASSLSGGAAYNEQFF.

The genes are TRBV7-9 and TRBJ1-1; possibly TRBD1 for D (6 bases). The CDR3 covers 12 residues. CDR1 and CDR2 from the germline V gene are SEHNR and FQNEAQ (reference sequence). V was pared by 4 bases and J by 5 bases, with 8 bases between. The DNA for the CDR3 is TGTGCCAGCAGCTCAGGGGTAACTGAAGCTTTCTTT. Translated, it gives CASSSGVTEAFF.

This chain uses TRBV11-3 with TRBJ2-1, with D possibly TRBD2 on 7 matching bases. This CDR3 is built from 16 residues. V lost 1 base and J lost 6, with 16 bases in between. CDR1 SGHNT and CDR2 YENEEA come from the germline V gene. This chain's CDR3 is CASSLVWGGGGNEQFF. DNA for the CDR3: TGTGCCAGCAGCTTAGTATGGGGAGGGGGGGGCAATGAGCAGTTCTTC.

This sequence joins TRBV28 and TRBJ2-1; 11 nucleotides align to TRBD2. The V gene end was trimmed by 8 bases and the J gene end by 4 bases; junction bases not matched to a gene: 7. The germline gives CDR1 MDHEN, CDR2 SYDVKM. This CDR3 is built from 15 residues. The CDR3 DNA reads TGTGCCAGCGGAACGAGACTAGCGGGGTACAATGAGCAGTTCTTC. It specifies CASGTRLAGYNEQFF.

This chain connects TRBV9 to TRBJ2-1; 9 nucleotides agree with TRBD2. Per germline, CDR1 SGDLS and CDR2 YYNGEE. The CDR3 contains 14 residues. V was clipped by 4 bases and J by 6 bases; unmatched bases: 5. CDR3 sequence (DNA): TGTGCCAGCAGCTGGGGGACTAGCTCCAATGAGCAGTTCTTC. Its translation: CASSWGTSSNEQFF.

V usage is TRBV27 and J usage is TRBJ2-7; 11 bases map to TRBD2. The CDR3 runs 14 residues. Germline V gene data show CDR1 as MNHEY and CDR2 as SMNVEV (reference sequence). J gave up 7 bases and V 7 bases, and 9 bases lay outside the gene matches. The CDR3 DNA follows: TGTGCCAGCACCGCGGGTAGCGGGAGGGAGGAGCAGTACTTC. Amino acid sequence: CASTAGSGREEQYF.

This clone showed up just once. Here the CDR3 DNA reads TGCGCCAGCAGCTCACCCAGACAGGGAGTGGAAAAACTGTTTTTT. Its translation is CASSSPRQGVEKLFF. The chain has TRBV5-1 and TRBJ1-4, with 7 bases fitting TRBD1. The V gene end was trimmed by 3 bases and the J gene end by 8 bases; junction bases not matched to a gene: 10. From germline, CDR1 is SGHRS and CDR2 YFSETQ. There are 15 residues in the CDR3.

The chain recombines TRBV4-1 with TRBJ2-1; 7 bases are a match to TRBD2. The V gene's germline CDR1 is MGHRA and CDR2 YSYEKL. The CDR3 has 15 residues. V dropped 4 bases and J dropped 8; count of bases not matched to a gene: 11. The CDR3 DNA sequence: TGCGCCAGCAGCCTCGAGCGGGGCCGTTACTATGAGCAGTTCTTC. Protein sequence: CASSLERGRYYEQFF.

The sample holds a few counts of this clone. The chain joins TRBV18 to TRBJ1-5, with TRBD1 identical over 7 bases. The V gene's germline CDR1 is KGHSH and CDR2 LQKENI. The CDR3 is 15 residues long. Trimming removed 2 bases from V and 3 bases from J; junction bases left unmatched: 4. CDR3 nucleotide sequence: TGTGCCAGCTCACCAGACAGGGTACCCAATCAGCCCCAGCATTTT. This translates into CASSPDRVPNQPQHF.

The CDR3 loop is CASSLQNRGDEKLFF. In DNA, the CDR3 is TGCGCCAGCAGCCTCCAAAACAGGGGAGATGAAAAACTGTTTTTT. V and J are TRBV5-1 and TRBJ1-4; the match to TRBD1 covers 7 bases. The CDR3 has 15 amino acids. Per the germline V gene, CDR1 is SGHRS and CDR2 is YFSETQ. With 4 bases clipped from V and 6 bases from J, the junction kept 9 bases outside the gene matches.

The CDR3 DNA reads as TGTGCCAGCAGTTACTCGCCGCAGGGGTTTATTACTGAAGCTTTCTTT. This codes for CASSYSPQGFITEAFF. V and J are TRBV6-5 and TRBJ1-1, with D possibly being TRBD1 (6 bases). Germline V CDR1 and CDR2: MNHEY, SVGAGI. V was cut by 0 bases and J by 5 bases, with 16 bases left in between. The CDR3 extends over 16 amino acids.

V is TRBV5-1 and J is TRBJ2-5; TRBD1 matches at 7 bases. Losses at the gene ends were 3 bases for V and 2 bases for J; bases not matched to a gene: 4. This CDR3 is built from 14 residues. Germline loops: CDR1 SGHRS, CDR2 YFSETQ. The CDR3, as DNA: TGCGCCAGCAGCTGGACAGGTCTTCAAGAGACCCAGTACTTC. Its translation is CASSWTGLQETQYF. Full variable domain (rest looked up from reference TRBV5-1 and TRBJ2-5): KAGVTQTPRYLIKTRGQQVTLSCSPISGHRSVSWYQQTPGQGLQFLFEYFSETQRNKGNFPGRFSGRQFSNSRSEMNVSTLELGDSALYLCASSWTGLQETQYFGPGTRLLVL.

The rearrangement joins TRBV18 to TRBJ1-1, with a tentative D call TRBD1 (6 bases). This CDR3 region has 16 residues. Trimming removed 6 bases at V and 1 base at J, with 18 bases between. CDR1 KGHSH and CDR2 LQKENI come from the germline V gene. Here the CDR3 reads CASSRGHQASNTEAFF. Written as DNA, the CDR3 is TGTGCCAGCTCCCGGGGACACCAGGCGTCGAACACTGAAGCTTTCTTT.